A single sample is the source of the 9 T cell receptor beta chains below, sequenced in a study of siplizumab effects on memory and regulatory T cells. Repertoires were generated with immunoSEQ multiplex PCR, while TCRdb's copy carries only in-frame clones and drops some. The sample records around 110,000 clones, about 94% being singletons. The sequenced sample consisted of non-Treg CD4+ T cells sorted from blood. These receptors all come from a human donor in good health.

The chain carries TRBV9 and TRBJ2-7; 7 positions agree with TRBD1. The germline CDR1 and CDR2 sequences are SGDLS and YYNGEE. The CDR3 contains 15 residues. After removal of 0 bases from V and 0 bases from J, the junction contained 3 bases not matched to a gene. For the CDR3, the DNA is TGTGCCAGCAGCGTAGCGGGACAGTTCTCCTACGAGCAGTACTTC. Translation: CASSVAGQFSYEQYF.

This chain links TRBV7-9 with TRBJ1-6; tentatively, D is TRBD1 (6 bases). The length of the CDR3 is 13 residues. CDR1 is SEHNR, CDR2 FQNEAQ, per germline (reference sequence). Trimming took 4 bases from V and 8 from J, leaving 9 bases between them. This chain's CDR3 is CASSSPGDSPLHF. CDR3 DNA: TGTGCCAGCAGCTCCCCAGGGGATTCACCCCTCCACTTT.

This chain joins TRBV28 and TRBJ2-5; 7 bases fit TRBD2. Germline lookup yields CDR1 MDHEN and CDR2 SYDVKM. There are 15 residues in the CDR3. Trimming cost V 2 bases and J 4 bases; bases outside gene matches: 7. The DNA for the CDR3 is TGTGCCAGCAGTTTAAGCGGGGCGCGCTCAGAGACCCAGTACTTC. It encodes CASSLSGARSETQYF.

The V and J genes are TRBV29-1 and TRBJ1-5, with 10 bases aligning to TRBD1. CDR3 length equals 13 residues. Germline V lookup: CDR1 SQVTM, CDR2 ANQGSEA. Trimming removed 7 bases from V and 4 bases from J; junction bases left unmatched: 4. CDR3 sequence (DNA): TGCAGCGCTTCGGGACAGGGGAATCAGCCCCAGCATTTT. Its translation: CSASGQGNQPQHF.

The gene calls are TRBV11-3 and TRBJ2-2; D unclear. The V end was cut by 5 bases, the J end by 8 bases, with 12 bases between. Germline V gives CDR1 SGHNT, CDR2 YENEEA. CDR3 size: 13 residues. The CDR3 DNA follows: TGTGCCAGCAGCCCCGGAATAGGGGGGGAGCTGTTTTTT. Protein sequence: CASSPGIGGELFF.

The rearrangement joins TRBV11-2 to TRBJ2-5; 8 positions match TRBD1. TRBJ2-7 explains the end of the DNA better; the J call may be wrong. Per germline, CDR1 SGHAT and CDR2 FQNNGV. The CDR3 runs to 16 residues. The CDR3 spells CASSARQGSPSYEQYF. The DNA of the CDR3 is TGTGCCAGCAGCGCCCGACAGGGGTCTCCCTCCTACGAGCAGTACTTC.

The chain carries TRBV10-3 and TRBJ1-2; D is unclear. V lost 0 bases to trimming and J lost 2 bases, with 7 bases between them. The CDR3 loop spans 14 amino acids. CDR1 is ENHRY, CDR2 SYGVKD, per germline. CDR3 DNA: TGTGCCATCAGTGAGTCGCAGAGCAACTATGGCTACACCTTC. This gives the protein CAISESQSNYGYTF.

This clone occurred a few times. The chain is built from TRBV6-4 and TRBJ1-5, with no clear D. The CDR3 extends over 12 amino acids. V was cut by 2 bases and J by 4 bases, with 3 bases left in between. Germline-derived CDR1 and CDR2 are MRHNA and SNTAGT. The CDR3 DNA is TGTGCCAGCAGTGACGAGAATCAGCCCCAGCATTTT. Its translation is CASSDENQPQHF.

This chain links TRBV4-2 with TRBJ2-7, with TRBD2 as a possible D gene (6 bases). Per the germline V gene, CDR1 is LGHNA and CDR2 is YNFKEQ. This CDR3 has 19 amino acids. The V gene lost 3 bases and the J gene lost 1 base, with 25 bases spanning the gap. The CDR3 here is CASSQDDPDWRARSYEQYF. CDR3 sequence (DNA): TGTGCCAGCAGCCAGGATGATCCCGACTGGAGGGCTCGATCCTACGAGCAGTACTTC.